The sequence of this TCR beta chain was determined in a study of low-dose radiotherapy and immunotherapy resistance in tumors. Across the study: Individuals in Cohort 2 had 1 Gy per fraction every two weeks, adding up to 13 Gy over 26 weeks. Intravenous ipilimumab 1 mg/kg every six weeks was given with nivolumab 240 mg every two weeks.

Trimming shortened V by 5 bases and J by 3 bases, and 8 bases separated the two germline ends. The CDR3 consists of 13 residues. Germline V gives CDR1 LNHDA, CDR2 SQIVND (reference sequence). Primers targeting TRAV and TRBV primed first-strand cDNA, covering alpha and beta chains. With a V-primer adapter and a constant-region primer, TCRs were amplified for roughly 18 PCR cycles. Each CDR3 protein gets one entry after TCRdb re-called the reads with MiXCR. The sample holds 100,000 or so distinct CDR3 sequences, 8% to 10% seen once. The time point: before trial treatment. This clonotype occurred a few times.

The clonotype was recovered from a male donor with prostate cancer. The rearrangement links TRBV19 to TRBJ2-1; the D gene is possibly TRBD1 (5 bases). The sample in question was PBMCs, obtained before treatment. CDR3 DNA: TGTGCCAGTAGTGTAGGACACTACAATGAGCAGTTCTTC. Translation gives CASSVGHYNEQFF.